This TCR beta chain was obtained from a study of metastatic and nonmetastatic thyroid tumors. The wider study: The comparison covered peripheral blood and tumor or nodule tissue in malignant and benign thyroid patients.

As handled by the study authors: Built for papillary thyroid cancer, a distant-metastasis classifier drew on CDR3 differences across clinicopathological groups. TCRdb re-clonotyped the PCR reads through MiXCR. These V and J calls originate from TCRdb's pipeline instead of the authors' own analysis. In the table there are around 7,500 clones, around 38% of which are singletons. Study-wide findings and caveats: In blood and tumor, TCR beta diversity was reportedly significantly higher in malignant thyroid tumors than in benign nodules.

There were no patients who had received any treatment before thyroid surgery. A note on this clone: Its cognate antigen is unknown.

The source of this sequence is a female donor with papillary thyroid cancer or a benign thyroid nodule (not recorded which). Some clones in this sample may be carry-over from other donors' samples. The sample taken for sequencing was tumor tissue.

The CDR3 loop is CASSLSTSGTPPDTQYF. The CDR3 nucleotides are TGTGCCAGCAGCTTAAGTACTAGCGGAACCCCTCCAGATACGCAGTATTTT. The chain has TRBV7-8 and TRBJ2-3; TRBD2 matches 8 bases. V lost 2 bases to trimming and J lost 4 bases; unmatched junction nucleotides: 11. The germline gives CDR1 SGHVS, CDR2 FQNEAQ. The CDR3 covers 17 residues.